This is a list of T cell receptor beta chains from one sample in a study of blood T cell repertoires in COVID-19. Sequenced by immunoSEQ multiplex PCR; TCRdb stores in-frame clones only, minus some. This sample has a few hundred thousand clones, with 81% found just once. The specimen sequenced was PBMCs or T cells enriched from blood (not recorded which). The receptors were sampled from a man in his forties or fifties who had recovered from COVID-19. CDR3s include the opening cysteine and the closing phenylalanine or tryptophan. Clone size is given for some rows only: seen once, a few or many times, or a class if the clone is expanded.

clone_size | j_call | v_call | cdr3_aa
once | TRBJ1-5 | TRBV19 | CATSYRESFNQPQHF
- | TRBJ1-4 | TRBV19 | CASSMTTFGTVGKLFF
few | TRBJ1-2 | TRBV11-2 | CASSLDPGSTGGYTF
many | TRBJ2-5 | TRBV5-6 | CASSLEDGREGQETQYF
- | TRBJ2-7 | TRBV30 | CASTQGDFRREQYF
- | TRBJ1-1 | TRBV6-6 | CASSHKGALGTEAFF
- | TRBJ1-1 | TRBV5-6 | CASSLARNTEAFF
- | TRBJ2-1 | TRBV5-4 | CAIGDGSGPYNEQFF
few | TRBJ1-5 | TRBV30 | CAWSVLLNQPQHF
- | TRBJ1-2 | TRBV4-1 | CASSQVQYNYGYTF
- | TRBJ1-2 | TRBV3-1/TRBV3-2 | CASSPKPAQGGYGYTF
- | TRBJ2-2 | TRBV5-1 | CASSPSGTPEGELFF
- | TRBJ1-1 | TRBV10-3 | CAISIAGPNTEAFF
- | TRBJ2-6 | TRBV3-1/TRBV3-2 | CASSPREASGANVLTF
- | TRBJ2-1 | TRBV9 | CASSGGGLVNEQFF
- | TRBJ1-1 | TRBV10-1 | CASRPELTFSKNTEAFF
- | TRBJ2-5 | TRBV4-1 | CASSPAGGRETQYF
once | TRBJ2-2 | TRBV6-2/TRBV6-3 | CASSRTSVGELFF
- | TRBJ2-4 | TRBV9 | CASSVDGMATIQYF
- | TRBJ2-2 | TRBV11-1 | CASSFRQTRELFF
- | TRBJ1-5 | TRBV12-5 | CASGSQGMGNQPQHF
- | TRBJ2-5 | TRBV15 | CATRQGLTEPQYF
- | TRBJ1-4 | TRBV15 | CATSKFQGAPEKLFF
- | TRBJ2-3 | TRBV4-1 | CASSQEFGPGTASTDTQYF
once | TRBJ2-7 | TRBV7-2 | CASSRDFSYEQYF
- | TRBJ2-5 | TRBV12-2 | CASRFQRPQETQYF
- | TRBJ1-4 | TRBV5-4 | CASRDLTGKNEKLFF
- | TRBJ2-7 | TRBV5-1 | CASSSLPLDRDPYEQYF
few | TRBJ2-5 | TRBV25-1 | CASKQESQETQYF
once | TRBJ1-4 | TRBV7-9 | CASSSPGPTNEKLFF
- | TRBJ2-1 | TRBV5-6 | CASSRGHSSYNEQFF
- | TRBJ1-1 | TRBV30 | CAWRDLELIKAFF
- | TRBJ1-2 | TRBV6-5 | CASSPQGALGYTF
- | TRBJ1-1 | TRBV10-3 | CAISSGQGRAFF
- | TRBJ1-1 | TRBV19 | CASRDSLTEAFF
- | TRBJ2-1 | TRBV28 | CASSLLGGTNEQFF
- | TRBJ1-5 | TRBV18 | CASSPGENQPQHF
- | TRBJ1-6 | TRBV5-8 | CASSFLRQGNGSPLHF
- | TRBJ2-3 | TRBV6-5 | CASEAGGTDTQYF
- | TRBJ1-4 | TRBV7-9 | CASSLLTSWTGANEKLFF
- | TRBJ1-2 | TRBV7-6 | CASSPGTDGNYGYTF
- | TRBJ1-2 | TRBV28 | CASSTATGGVYGYTF
- | TRBJ1-2 | TRBV19 | CASSRQGNYGYTF
- | TRBJ2-5 | TRBV6-5 | CASRPGLAGWETQYF
- | TRBJ1-5 | TRBV5-1 | CASSLAGGNQPQHF
few | TRBJ1-1 | TRBV3-1/TRBV3-2 | CASSPTDLAMNTEAFF
- | TRBJ2-1 | TRBV9 | CASQGPGGNEQFF
- | TRBJ1-1 | TRBV5-8 | CASRRDRGFNTEAFF
once | TRBJ1-5 | TRBV30 | CAWSGQTYSNQPQHF
- | TRBJ2-7 | TRBV27 | CAFPFRYEQYF
- | TRBJ2-7 | TRBV30 | CAWSGPSYEQYF
- | TRBJ1-2 | TRBV12-3/TRBV12-4 | CASRGGYDGYTF
- | TRBJ1-1 | TRBV27 | CASSRRGPTEAFF
many | TRBJ1-2 | TRBV2 | CASSEGDNQFYGYTF
- | TRBJ2-5 | TRBV6-5 | CASLLLNSGGSRYF